This T cell receptor beta chain was sequenced for a study of sequential checkpoint blockade in melanoma. Using immunoSEQ multiplex PCR, the repertoire was profiled, and TCRdb retains in-frame clones only, with some absent. The table lists some 35,000 clones, 70% to 90% of them singletons. This clone was recorded only once. The CDR3 totals 15 residues. The ends lost 2 bases at V and 6 bases at J; junction bases unmatched: 7. Germline V CDR1 and CDR2: SGHVS, FNYEAQ. Treatment specified: randomized to nivolumab then ipilimumab (arm A) or the reverse (arm B). Live CD3+CD8+ CD19− CD56− cells were sorted from PBMCs.

This sequence originates from a human donor with melanoma. Sample: CD8+ T cells sorted from blood (inferred from file names), taken from a patient given nivolumab and ipilimumab in sequence. This chain connects TRBV7-6 to TRBJ2-1; 7 bases align to TRBD2. CDR3 bases: TGTGCCAGCAGCTTACTAGCGGAGGGGTTCAATGAGCAGTTCTTC. The encoded protein is CASSLLAEGFNEQFF.